This note documents a single TCR beta chain sequence. What antigen it recognizes has not been identified. The record has no base qualities; no much larger clone is one base away. This sample stems from a study of control samples from healthy donors and cancer patients (dated by TCRdb to 2019 to 2021). The CDR3 starts with the cysteine, ends with the phenylalanine, and has 13 residues. Of the read, only the CDR3 DNA is kept; its 39 bases are in frame from base 1. V was cut back by 0 bases and J by 7 bases, leaving a gap of 6 bases between them. The germline V gene encodes CDR1 SEHNR and CDR2 FQNEAQ (reference sequence). Library prep was done by the immunoSEQ multiplex PCR assay. The table was pulled from immuneACCESS by TCRdb, which kept in-frame rearrangements only. Such tables lose some clones; where checked, under half of the loss comes from unresolved V genes, and the rest has no known cause. The sample table contains some 150,000 clones; only one count was recorded for 91% of them. The biggest ten clones account for 3.2% of the sample.

The sequence was collected from a man under 40 in good health. The V gene is TRBV7-9 and the J gene is TRBJ2-2; the D gene lacks a confident call. Input material: blood. DNA sequence: TGTGCCAGCAGCTTAGCAGGGAACGGGGAGCTGTTTTTT. It is translated as CASSLAGNGELFF.